This TCR beta chain was captured in a study of T cell responses to AZD1222 COVID-19 vaccine. Turning to the study itself: Second-dose intervals of approximately 4 or approximately 12 weeks were pooled. Study conclusions and caveats: Variant regions that are unmutated are reportedly the target of nearly half of spike-specific TCRs. Spike-specific TCR breadth and depth were elevated following two AZD1222 doses.

In regard to this clone: Antigen: not known.

CDR1 is SEHNR, CDR2 FQNEAQ, per germline (reference sequence). With 6 bases removed from V and 0 bases from J, the gap between germline ends came to 10 bases. The CDR3 runs 14 residues. The assay was immunoSEQ multiplex PCR, and TCRdb's table has in-frame clones only and misses some. The table records about 140,000 clones, 80% to 95% of them present only once. This clonotype was sampled from an adult in good health. This specimen was peripheral blood, taken on day 0 of AZD1222 vaccination. This rearrangement joins TRBV7-9 to TRBJ2-3; perhaps TRBD2 as D (6 bases). CDR3 bases: TGTGCCAGCAGTTGGCGGGATAGCACAGATACGCAGTATTTT. Encoded protein: CASSWRDSTDTQYF.